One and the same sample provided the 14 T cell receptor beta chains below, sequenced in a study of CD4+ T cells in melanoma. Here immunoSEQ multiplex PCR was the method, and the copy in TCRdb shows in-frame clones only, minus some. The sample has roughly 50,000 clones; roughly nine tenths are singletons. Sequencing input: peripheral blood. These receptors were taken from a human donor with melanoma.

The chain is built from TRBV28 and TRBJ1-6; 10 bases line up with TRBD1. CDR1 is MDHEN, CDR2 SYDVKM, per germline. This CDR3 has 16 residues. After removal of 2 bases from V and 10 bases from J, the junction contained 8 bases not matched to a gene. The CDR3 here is CASSLPPGTGASPLHF. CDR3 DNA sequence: TGTGCCAGCAGTTTACCTCCCGGGACAGGGGCATCACCCCTCCACTTT.

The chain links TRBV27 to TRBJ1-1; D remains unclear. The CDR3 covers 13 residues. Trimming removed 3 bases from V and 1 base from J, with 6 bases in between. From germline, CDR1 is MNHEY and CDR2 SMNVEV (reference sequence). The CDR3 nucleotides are TGTGCCAGCAGTTTCTCAGGGAACACTGAAGCTTTCTTT. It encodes CASSFSGNTEAFF.

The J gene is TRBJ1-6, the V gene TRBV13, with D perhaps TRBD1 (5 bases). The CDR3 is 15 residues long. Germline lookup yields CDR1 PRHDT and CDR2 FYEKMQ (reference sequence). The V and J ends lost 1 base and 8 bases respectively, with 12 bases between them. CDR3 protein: CASSLAGLLDSPLHF. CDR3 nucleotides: TGTGCCAGCAGCTTAGCAGGGCTCCTAGATTCACCCCTCCACTTT.

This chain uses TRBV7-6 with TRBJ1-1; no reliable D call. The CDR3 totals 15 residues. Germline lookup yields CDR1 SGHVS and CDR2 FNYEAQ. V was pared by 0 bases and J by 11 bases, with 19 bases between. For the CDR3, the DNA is TGTGCCAGCAGCTTAGCGAGCGCCGACATAGCCTCGGCTTTCTTT. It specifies CASSLASADIASAFF.

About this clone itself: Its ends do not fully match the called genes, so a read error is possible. CDR3 in amino acids: CASSLAGTGRDTQYF. Here the CDR3 DNA reads TGTGCCAGCAGCCTAGCGGGGACAGGACGAGATACGCAGTATTTT. The chain couples TRBV7-9 to TRBJ2-3, with D perhaps TRBD2 (9 bases). Germline values: CDR1 SEHNR, CDR2 FQNEAQ (reference sequence). The CDR3 runs 15 residues.

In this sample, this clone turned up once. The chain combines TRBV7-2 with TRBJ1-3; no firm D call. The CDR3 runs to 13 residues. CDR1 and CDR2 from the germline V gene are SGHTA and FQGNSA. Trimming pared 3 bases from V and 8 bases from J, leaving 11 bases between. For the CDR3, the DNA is TGTGCCAGCAGCTTCTCGTTGGGAGACACCATATATTTT. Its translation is CASSFSLGDTIYF.

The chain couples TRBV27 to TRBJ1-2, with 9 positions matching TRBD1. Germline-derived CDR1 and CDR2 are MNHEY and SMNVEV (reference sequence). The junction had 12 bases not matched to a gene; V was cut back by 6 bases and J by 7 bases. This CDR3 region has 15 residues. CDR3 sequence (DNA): TGTGCCAGCAGCATACTACAGGGGGCGGCTGGTGGCTACACCTTC. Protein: CASSILQGAAGGYTF.

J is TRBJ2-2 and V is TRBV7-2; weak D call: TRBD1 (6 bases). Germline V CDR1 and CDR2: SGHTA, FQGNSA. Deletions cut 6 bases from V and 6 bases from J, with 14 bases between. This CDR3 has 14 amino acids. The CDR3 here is CASSQDRLAGELFF. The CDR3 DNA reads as TGTGCCAGCAGTCAAGACAGGCTGGCCGGGGAGCTGTTTTTT.

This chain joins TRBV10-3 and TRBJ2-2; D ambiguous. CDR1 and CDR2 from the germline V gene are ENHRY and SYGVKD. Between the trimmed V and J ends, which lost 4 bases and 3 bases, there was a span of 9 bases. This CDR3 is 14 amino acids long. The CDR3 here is CAISAGSHTGELFF. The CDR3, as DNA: TGTGCCATCAGTGCCGGTAGTCACACCGGGGAGCTGTTTTTT.

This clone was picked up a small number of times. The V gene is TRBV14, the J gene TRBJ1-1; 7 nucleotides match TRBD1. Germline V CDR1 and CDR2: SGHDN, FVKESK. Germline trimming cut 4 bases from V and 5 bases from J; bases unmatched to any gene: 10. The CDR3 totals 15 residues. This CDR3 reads CASSPGRQGGTEAFF. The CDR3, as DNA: TGTGCCAGCAGCCCCGGACGACAGGGAGGAACTGAAGCTTTCTTT.

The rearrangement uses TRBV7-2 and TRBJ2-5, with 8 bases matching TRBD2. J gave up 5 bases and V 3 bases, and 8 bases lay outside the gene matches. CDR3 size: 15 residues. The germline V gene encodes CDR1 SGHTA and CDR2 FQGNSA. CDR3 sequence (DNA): TGTGCCAGCAGCTTCCCTGCGGGGGGAGCGGAGACCCAGTACTTC. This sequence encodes CASSFPAGGAETQYF.

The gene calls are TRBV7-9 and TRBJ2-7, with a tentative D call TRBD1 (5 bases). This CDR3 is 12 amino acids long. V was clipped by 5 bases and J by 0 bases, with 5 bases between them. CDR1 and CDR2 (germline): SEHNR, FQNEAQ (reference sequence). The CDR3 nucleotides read TGTGCCAGCAGCGGGGCCTCCTACGAGCAGTACTTC. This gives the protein CASSGASYEQYF.

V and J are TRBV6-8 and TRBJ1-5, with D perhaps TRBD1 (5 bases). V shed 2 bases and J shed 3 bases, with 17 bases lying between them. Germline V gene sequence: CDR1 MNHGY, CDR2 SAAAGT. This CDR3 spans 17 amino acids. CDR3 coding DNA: TGTGCCAGCAGTTACGCGAGCCGGGCAGGGAACAATCAGCCCCAGCATTTT. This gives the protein CASSYASRAGNNQPQHF.

CDR3 loop: CASSQARTGILGSPLHF. Written as DNA, the CDR3 is TGCGCCAGCAGCCAAGCCCGGACAGGGATTTTGGGTTCACCCCTCCACTTT. The chain joins TRBV4-3 to TRBJ1-6, with 8 bases fitting TRBD1. V lost 1 base, J lost 9 bases, and 11 bases stayed unmatched. Looked up from germline, CDR1 is LGHNA and CDR2 is YSLEER. The CDR3 has 17 amino acids.